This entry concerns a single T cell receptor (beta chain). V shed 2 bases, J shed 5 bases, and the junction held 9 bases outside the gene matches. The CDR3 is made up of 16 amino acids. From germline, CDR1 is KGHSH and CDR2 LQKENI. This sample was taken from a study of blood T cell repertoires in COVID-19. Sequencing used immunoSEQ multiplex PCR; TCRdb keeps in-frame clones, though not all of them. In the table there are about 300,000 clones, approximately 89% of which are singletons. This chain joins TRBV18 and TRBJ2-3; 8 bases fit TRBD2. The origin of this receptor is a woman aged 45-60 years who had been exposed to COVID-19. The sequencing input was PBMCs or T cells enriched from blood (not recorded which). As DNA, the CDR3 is TGTGCCAGCTCACCATTCACTAGCGGAGCGCAAGATACGCAGTATTTT. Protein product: CASSPFTSGAQDTQYF. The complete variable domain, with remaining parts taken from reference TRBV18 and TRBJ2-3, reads NAGVMQNPRHLVRRRGQEARLRCSPMKGHSHVYWYRQLPEEGLKFMVYLQKENIIDESGMPKERFSAEFPKEGPSILRIQQVVRGDSAAYFCASSPFTSGAQDTQYFGPGTRLTVL.